This entry features one TCR beta chain sequence. As yet, its antigen is unknown. TCRdb's copy holds only in-frame clones and misses some; the assay was immunoSEQ multiplex PCR. The sample consists of some 17,000 clones, roughly 92% of them appearing once. This record comes from a study of OX40 agonist ivuxolimab in advanced cancers. Whole-study context: Earlier anti-PD-1, anti-PD-L1 or anti-CTLA-4 therapy was permitted; under 50% had received some. The study, taken as a whole, reports: Low normalized T-cell clonal expansion also characterized some of the nonresponders. Averaging showed that CD8+ T cells had more expanded clones than CD4+ did.

Trimming stripped 9 bases from V and 4 bases from J, with 13 bases between. CDR3 length: 12 residues. CDR1 and CDR2 (germline): SGHNT, YYREEE (reference sequence). The sequence was obtained from an adult with an advanced solid tumor such as melanoma, head and neck, liver or kidney cancer. The chain couples TRBV5-4 to TRBJ1-2; D unresolved. Sequencing was performed on CD4+ or CD8+ T cells sorted from blood, taken in a trial of the OX40 agonist ivuxolimab. CDR3 loop: CAIPGKTYGYTF. In nucleotides, the CDR3 is TGTGCCATACCAGGAAAGACCTATGGCTACACCTTC.